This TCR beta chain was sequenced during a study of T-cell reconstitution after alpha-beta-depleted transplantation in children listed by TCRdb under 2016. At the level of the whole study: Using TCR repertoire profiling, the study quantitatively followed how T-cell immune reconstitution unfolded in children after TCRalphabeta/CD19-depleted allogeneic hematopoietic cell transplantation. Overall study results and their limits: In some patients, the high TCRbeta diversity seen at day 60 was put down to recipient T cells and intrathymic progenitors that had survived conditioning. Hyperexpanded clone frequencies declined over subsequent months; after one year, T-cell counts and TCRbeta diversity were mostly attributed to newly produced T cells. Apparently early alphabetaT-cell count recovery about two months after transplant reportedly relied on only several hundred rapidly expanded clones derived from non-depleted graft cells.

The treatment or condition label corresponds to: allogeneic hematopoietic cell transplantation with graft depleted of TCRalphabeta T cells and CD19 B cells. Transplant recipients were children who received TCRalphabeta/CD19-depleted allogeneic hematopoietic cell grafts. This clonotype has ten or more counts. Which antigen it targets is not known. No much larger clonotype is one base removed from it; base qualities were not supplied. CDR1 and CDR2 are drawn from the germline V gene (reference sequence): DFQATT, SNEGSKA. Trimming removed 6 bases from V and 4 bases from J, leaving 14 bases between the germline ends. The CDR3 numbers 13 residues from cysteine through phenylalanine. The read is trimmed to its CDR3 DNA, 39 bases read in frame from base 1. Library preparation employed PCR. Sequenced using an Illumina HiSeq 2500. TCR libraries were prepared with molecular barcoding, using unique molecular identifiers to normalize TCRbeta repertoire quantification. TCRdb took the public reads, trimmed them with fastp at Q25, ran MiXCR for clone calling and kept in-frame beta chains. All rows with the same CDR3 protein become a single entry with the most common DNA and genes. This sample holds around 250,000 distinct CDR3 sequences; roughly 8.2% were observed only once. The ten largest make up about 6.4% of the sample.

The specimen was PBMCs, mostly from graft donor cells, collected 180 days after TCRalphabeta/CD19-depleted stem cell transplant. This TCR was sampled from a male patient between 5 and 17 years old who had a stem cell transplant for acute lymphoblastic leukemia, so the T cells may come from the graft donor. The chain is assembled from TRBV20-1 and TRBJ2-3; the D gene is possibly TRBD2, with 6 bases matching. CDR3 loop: CSAPGLAADTQYF. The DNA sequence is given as TGCAGTGCCCCGGGACTGGCGGCAGATACGCAGTATTTT.